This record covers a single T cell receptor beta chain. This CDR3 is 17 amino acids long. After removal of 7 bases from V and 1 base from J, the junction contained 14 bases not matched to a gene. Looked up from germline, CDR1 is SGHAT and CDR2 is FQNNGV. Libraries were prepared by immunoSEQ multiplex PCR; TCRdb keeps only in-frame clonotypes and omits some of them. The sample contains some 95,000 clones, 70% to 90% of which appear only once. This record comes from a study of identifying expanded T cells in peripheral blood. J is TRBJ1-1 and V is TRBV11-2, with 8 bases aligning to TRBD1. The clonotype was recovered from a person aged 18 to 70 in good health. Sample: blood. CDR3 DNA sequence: TGTGCCAGCACCACGGGACAGGTCTTTGCCAAGAACACTGAAGCTTTCTTT. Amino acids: CASTTGQVFAKNTEAFF.